The rows below give T cell receptor beta chains drawn from one sample of a study of spatial heterogeneity in lung cancer. Each CDR3 protein gets one entry after TCRdb re-called the 5' RACE reads with MiXCR. The sample has about 27,000 distinct CDR3 sequences, roughly 6.9% seen once. The starting material was PBMCs, obtained at surgery. The receptors here all came from a male donor with early-stage non-small cell lung cancer. Each CDR3 is given without its conserved first and last residue. Each record gives: J gene, CDR3 length, V gene, clone size, CDR3 protein. Clone size, where shown, is once, few, many, or a class for clones that have expanded.

J gene: TRBJ2-2; CDR3 length: 12; V gene: TRBV5-1; clone size: few; CDR3 protein: ASSLQGITGELF
J gene: TRBJ2-5; CDR3 length: 12; V gene: TRBV4-2; clone size: many; CDR3 protein: ASRQPGGEETQY
J gene: TRBJ1-2; CDR3 length: 13; V gene: TRBV24-1; clone size: many; CDR3 protein: ATSEPGASLAGYT
J gene: TRBJ2-2; CDR3 length: 11; V gene: TRBV20-1; clone size: few; CDR3 protein: SARAGRTGELF
J gene: TRBJ2-2; CDR3 length: 11; V gene: TRBV20-1; clone size: many; CDR3 protein: SARERGSGELF
J gene: TRBJ2-7; CDR3 length: 11; V gene: TRBV27; clone size: NA; CDR3 protein: ASSFKGQYEQY
J gene: TRBJ2-1; CDR3 length: 13; V gene: TRBV18; clone size: many; CDR3 protein: ASSPPDRGYNEQF
J gene: TRBJ2-7; CDR3 length: 13; V gene: TRBV5-1; clone size: few; CDR3 protein: ASSLEPGRRAEQY
J gene: TRBJ1-4; CDR3 length: 12; V gene: TRBV18; clone size: many; CDR3 protein: ASSLSSTNEKLF
J gene: TRBJ2-1; CDR3 length: 14; V gene: TRBV24-1; clone size: NA; CDR3 protein: ATGTSGASSYNEQF
J gene: TRBJ1-3; CDR3 length: 12; V gene: TRBV12-5; clone size: few; CDR3 protein: ASGSPGYGNTIY
J gene: TRBJ2-7; CDR3 length: 13; V gene: TRBV20-1; clone size: NA; CDR3 protein: SARDVAGGYYEQY
J gene: TRBJ2-2; CDR3 length: 13; V gene: TRBV6-5; clone size: NA; CDR3 protein: ASSSGLAYTGELF
J gene: TRBJ2-2; CDR3 length: 14; V gene: TRBV5-6; clone size: NA; CDR3 protein: ASSPQPFPKGGELF
J gene: TRBJ2-2; CDR3 length: 13; V gene: TRBV7-2; clone size: many; CDR3 protein: ASEVAGSYTGELF
J gene: TRBJ2-1; CDR3 length: 13; V gene: TRBV6-1; clone size: NA; CDR3 protein: ASSWRREPTSEAF
J gene: TRBJ1-1; CDR3 length: 12; V gene: TRBV5-1; clone size: NA; CDR3 protein: ASSLLANQGGAF
J gene: TRBJ1-1; CDR3 length: 13; V gene: TRBV28; clone size: many; CDR3 protein: ASSLWGGENTEAF